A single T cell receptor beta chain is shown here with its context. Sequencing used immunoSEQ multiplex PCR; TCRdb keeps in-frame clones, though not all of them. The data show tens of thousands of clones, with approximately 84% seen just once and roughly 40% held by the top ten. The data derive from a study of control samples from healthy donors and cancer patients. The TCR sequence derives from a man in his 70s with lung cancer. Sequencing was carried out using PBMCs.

CDR3 protein: CASSDSIQYNEQFF. CDR3 sequence (DNA): TGTGCCAGCAGTGACTCCATCCAATACAATGAGCAGTTCTTC. V is TRBV6-4 and J is TRBJ2-1; no clear D. Trimming took 0 bases from V and 4 from J, leaving 7 bases between them. CDR1 is MRHNA and CDR2 is SNTAGT in the germline V gene. This CDR3 has 14 amino acids.